The present entry profiles one TCR beta chain with its context. Its antigen is currently not known. The sample holds no much larger clone one base away, and base qualities are not on file. Collaborating institutions collected whole blood in K2EDTA tubes following their own protocols. Collaborator samples were shipped for TCRbeta analysis as frozen whole blood, isolated PBMCs, or DNA extracted from either sample type. This sample was taken from a study of blood T cell repertoires in COVID-19 (dated by TCRdb to about 2020). For context, the study as a whole: Samples covering the acute and convalescent phases of COVID-19 were provided by collaborators in the United States, Italy and Spain. The prospective study material was composed of cDNA or gDNA derived from T cells, B-cell-depleted T cells, or PBMCs. The repertoires were made available in a free public database intended to serve as a resource for research on the immune response to SARS-CoV-2. The samples were drawn from two sources: the first 160 participants of the ongoing ImmuneRACE study, and 1,000 to 1,500 subjects contributed by 6 global collaborators. The dataset comprised deeply sampled blood TCRbeta repertoires from subjects exposed to, actively infected with, or recovered from COVID-19. Where HLA class I and class II types were available, the types were taken from metadata supplied by the sample provider, not from assay-based typing. The sample metadata nearly always contained a de-identified subject ID, COVID-19 status, age in years and sex. Study-level results and caveats: The amount of clinical and demographic metadata varied by source and participant and was provided uncurated.

The immunoSEQ Assay, a bias-controlled multiplex PCR, was used to amplify TCRbeta CDR3 regions from genomic DNA. Regarding the original processing steps: Within the assay, amplification of reference gene primers was used to estimate how many nucleated cells each sample contained. To quantify the absolute abundance of each unique TCRbeta CDR3 rearrangement, sequence reads were collapsed and filtered. For each sample, productive Simpson clonality was calculated as the square root of Simpson's diversity index over productive rearrangements. This is the immuneACCESS table as TCRdb keeps it, with only in-frame sequences that have V and J called. A part of the clones is gone; compared with another copy, unresolved V genes explain less than half, and the rest is unexplained. V, J and clone size derive from that table, while D and trimming were established from the DNA sequence. This sample comprises 250,000 to 350,000 clones, 75% to 90% of them detected only once. Of the sample, roughly 0.8% falls within the top ten clones.

From cysteine to phenylalanine, the CDR3 is 13 amino acids long. Of the read, only the CDR3 DNA is kept; its 39 bases are in frame from base 1. Germline trimming amounts to 1 base on V and 7 bases on J, with 3 as the count of junction bases outside the gene matches. Sequences SEHNR (CDR1) and FQNEAQ (CDR2) are obtained from the germline V gene (reference sequence). Sequencing was carried out using peripheral blood. The chain joins TRBV7-9 to TRBJ2-7; TRBD1 matches 8 bases in the middle. The receptor was isolated from a man aged 25 to 40 with acute or convalescent COVID-19. The CDR3 protein sequence reads: CASSLGTGREQYF. The nucleotide sequence is given as TGTGCCAGCAGCTTAGGGACAGGGCGAGAGCAGTACTTC.